A selection of T cell receptor beta chains follows, all from one sample in a study of cytomegalovirus exposure and HLA in healthy donors. Libraries were prepared by immunoSEQ multiplex PCR; TCRdb keeps only in-frame clonotypes and omits some of them. The table includes about 110,000 clones, around 83% detected once. The sequencing input was PBMCs. The receptors were gathered from a woman aged 18-35 years in good health and CMV-seropositive. Each CDR3 is given with its conserved first and last residue. D genes are given only for firm matches. The size entry is marked missing in some rows and otherwise reads once, few, many or a size class.

V: TRBV28; J: TRBJ2-2; size: NA; D: TRBD1; DNA: TGTGCCAGCAGTTTCTCCAGGGGGAGCACCGGGGAGCTGTTTTTT; CDR3: CASSFSRGSTGELFF
V: TRBV11-2; J: TRBJ1-2; size: NA; D: NA; DNA: TGTGCCAGCAGCCCCGCGGGAGAGGGCTCGAGCTACACCTTC; CDR3: CASSPAGEGSSYTF
V: TRBV11-2; J: TRBJ1-1; size: NA; D: TRBD1; DNA: TGTGCCAGCAGCCCCCCATGGGACAGGGCGGCTTTCTTT; CDR3: CASSPPWDRAAFF
V: TRBV9; J: TRBJ2-7; size: NA; D: TRBD2; DNA: TGTGCCAGCAGCGTAACTAGCGAGTACGAGCAGTACTTC; CDR3: CASSVTSEYEQYF
V: TRBV9; J: TRBJ1-1; size: NA; D: NA; DNA: TGTGCCAGCAGCGTAAGGGGGATGAACACTGAAGCTTTCTTT; CDR3: CASSVRGMNTEAFF
V: TRBV30; J: TRBJ1-1; size: once; D: TRBD1; DNA: TGTGCCTGGACCCGGAAATTGCCGGGACAGGAAAACACTGAAGCTTTCTTT; CDR3: CAWTRKLPGQENTEAFF
V: TRBV19; J: TRBJ2-7; size: NA; D: TRBD1; DNA: TGTGCCAGTAGTCCAGGGACAGGGGCCCCCTACGAGCAGTACTTC; CDR3: CASSPGTGAPYEQYF
V: TRBV7-6; J: TRBJ2-2; size: NA; D: NA; DNA: TGTGCCAGCAGCTCCGGACGGGGTCTCACCGGGGAGCTGTTTTTT; CDR3: CASSSGRGLTGELFF
V: TRBV10-3; J: TRBJ2-3; size: NA; D: TRBD2; DNA: TGTGCCATCAGTAAAGGACTAGCGGGGCCGGTGGGCACAGATACGCAGTATTTT; CDR3: CAISKGLAGPVGTDTQYF
V: TRBV5-4; J: TRBJ2-7; size: NA; D: NA; DNA: TGTGCCAGCAGCCCCCGGGGACTCGGCGAGCAGTACTTC; CDR3: CASSPRGLGEQYF
V: TRBV25-1; J: TRBJ2-5; size: NA; D: NA; DNA: TGTGCCAGCTCTTTGGAGCAGAACGAGACCCAGTACTTC; CDR3: CASSLEQNETQYF
V: TRBV6-5; J: TRBJ2-2; size: NA; D: TRBD2; DNA: TGTGCCAGCAGCGGACTAGACACCGGGGAGCTGTTTTTT; CDR3: CASSGLDTGELFF
V: TRBV14; J: TRBJ2-1; size: NA; D: NA; DNA: TGTGCCAGCAGCCAAGATAGAAGGGGGCAGTTCTTC; CDR3: CASSQDRRGQFF
V: TRBV6-4; J: TRBJ2-1; size: NA; D: TRBD1; DNA: TGTGCCAGCAGTGTGGGACAGGGCGGTGAGCAGTTCTTC; CDR3: CASSVGQGGEQFF
V: TRBV7-9; J: TRBJ2-4; size: NA; D: TRBD1; DNA: TGTGCCAGCAGCACGGGACAGAAAAACATTCAGTACTTC; CDR3: CASSTGQKNIQYF
V: TRBV6-4; J: TRBJ2-6; size: NA; D: TRBD1; DNA: TGTGCCAGCAGTGAACAGGGGGCTGGCGGGGCATTCTCTGGGGCCAACGTCCTGACTTTC; CDR3: CASSEQGAGGAFSGANVLTF
V: TRBV29-1; J: TRBJ2-2; size: NA; D: NA; DNA: TGCAGCGGTGGCAGGGGCGACACCGGGGAGCTGTTTTTT; CDR3: CSGGRGDTGELFF
V: TRBV12-5; J: TRBJ1-5; size: NA; D: NA; DNA: TGTGCTACCCCGGCCGGACTCGGGCCCCAGCATTTT; CDR3: CATPAGLGPQHF
V: TRBV2; J: TRBJ1-5; size: NA; D: NA; DNA: TGTGCCAGCAGTGAAGGACAGCAGAATCAGCCCCAGCATTTT; CDR3: CASSEGQQNQPQHF
V: TRBV5-4; J: TRBJ2-3; size: NA; D: NA; DNA: TGTGCCAGCAGCTTCAGGAGCACAGATACGCAGTATTTT; CDR3: CASSFRSTDTQYF
V: TRBV9; J: TRBJ2-1; size: once; D: NA; DNA: TGTGCCAGCAGCGTTACGGGATCCCTCACGAACGGGCCAAAATTAAACAATGAGCAGTTCTTC; CDR3: CASSVTGSLTNGPKLNNEQFF
V: TRBV6-4; J: TRBJ2-5; size: NA; D: NA; DNA: TGTGCCAGCAGCCTTTATGCGGGGTACCAAGAGACCCAGTACTTC; CDR3: CASSLYAGYQETQYF
V: TRBV7-9; J: TRBJ1-5; size: NA; D: NA; DNA: TGTGCCAGCAGTCCTCCGACAGGGCCCCAGCATTTT; CDR3: CASSPPTGPQHF
V: TRBV23-1; J: TRBJ2-1; size: NA; D: TRBD1; DNA: TGCGCCAGCAGTCAAAGAGGGGGATGGACAGGTAAAGATTCCTACAATGAGCAGTTCTTC; CDR3: CASSQRGGWTGKDSYNEQFF
V: TRBV29-1; J: TRBJ1-1; size: NA; D: NA; DNA: TGCAGCGTTGTGATTACAGGGCAAAGGGAGACTGAAGCTTTCTTT; CDR3: CSVVITGQRETEAFF
V: TRBV6-5; J: TRBJ2-2; size: NA; D: TRBD2; DNA: TGTGCCAGCCGCTATAGCGGGAACTCGGCCGGGGAGCTGTTTTTT; CDR3: CASRYSGNSAGELFF
V: TRBV4-1; J: TRBJ2-4; size: once; D: TRBD1; DNA: TGCGCCAGCAGCCAAGTTTGGACAGGGGAGGGCATTCAGTACTTC; CDR3: CASSQVWTGEGIQYF
V: TRBV5-1; J: TRBJ2-7; size: NA; D: TRBD2; DNA: TGCGCCAGCAGCTTTAGCGGGAGGAGCTCCTACGAGCAGTACTTC; CDR3: CASSFSGRSSYEQYF
V: TRBV29-1; J: TRBJ1-4; size: NA; D: TRBD1; DNA: TGCAGCCTTAGCACAGGGGGCATGGGTGAAAAACTGTTTTTT; CDR3: CSLSTGGMGEKLFF
V: TRBV12-5; J: TRBJ1-2; size: NA; D: TRBD1; DNA: TGTGCTAGTGGTTTGGTTTACCGGGACAGGGGTGGCTACACCTTC; CDR3: CASGLVYRDRGGYTF
V: TRBV28; J: TRBJ2-1; size: NA; D: NA; DNA: TGTGCCAGCAGTCCCGGGGGGCGGGAGAACAATGAGCAGTTCTTC; CDR3: CASSPGGRENNEQFF
V: TRBV5-6; J: TRBJ1-1; size: NA; D: TRBD1; DNA: TGTGCCAGCAGCTTGGGACCAGGGGGCACTGAAGCTTTCTTT; CDR3: CASSLGPGGTEAFF
V: TRBV13; J: TRBJ2-1; size: NA; D: TRBD2; DNA: TGTGCCAGCAGCTCAGGACTAGCACAGTTCTTC; CDR3: CASSSGLAQFF
V: TRBV28; J: TRBJ2-7; size: once; D: TRBD1; DNA: TGTGCCAGCAGTTTCCGGACAGGGTCAGAGTCCAAGCAGTACTTC; CDR3: CASSFRTGSESKQYF